This entry describes one TCR beta chain. Its antigen is unidentified. This sample was taken from a study of neoadjuvant anti-PD-1 for oral cavity cancer. Study summary: Patients without progression got a fourth dose around day 43. Study-wide results and limits: Each response group had just a few patients in TCR analyses.

This table comes from immunoSEQ multiplex PCR, and its TCRdb copy is limited to in-frame clones, with some not included. The table has approximately 45,000 clones, approximately 80% seen once. Time point of the sample: after neoadjuvant nivolumab, at surgical resection. Patients were newly diagnosed with stage II-IVA oral cavity squamous cell carcinoma without prior systemic or radiation treatment. These oral cavity squamous cell carcinomas were HPV-negative and locally advanced. The CDR3 is 14 residues long. V dropped 3 bases and J dropped 8 bases, with 16 bases sitting between them. The germline V gene encodes CDR1 MNHEY and CDR2 SVGAGI.

The TCR comes from a person aged 35-79 years with oral cavity squamous cell carcinoma. This specimen was PBMCs, taken after nivolumab (anti-PD-1) treatment. This chain uses TRBV6-5 with TRBJ1-2, with D perhaps matching TRBD1 (6 bases). In DNA form, the CDR3 reads TGTGCCAGCAGTTATTTGGACAGTGCTGAGGGCTACACCTTC. Translating gives CASSYLDSAEGYTF.